Here is one T cell receptor beta chain with its context. What it binds is not known. The CDR3 has 16 residues. V dropped 2 bases and J dropped 6 bases, with 18 bases sitting between them. CDR1 is SEHNR and CDR2 is FQNEAQ in the germline V gene (reference sequence). This specimen belongs to a study of shared clonotypes between healthy human individuals. The study, taken as a whole, reports: A handful of donors showed sharing of around 5% of naive CD4 clonotypes. Generally, estimated richness proved larger in naive subsets than it did in memory subsets. Only blood samples were collected, and tissue repertoires likely differ.

The repertoire was sequenced with immunoSEQ multiplex PCR; TCRdb's copy has only in-frame clones and lacks some. This sample has 650,000 to 800,000 clones, with roughly two thirds found just once. This sequence was found in a woman in her twenties or thirties in good health. The chain employs TRBV7-9 and TRBJ2-3; D might be TRBD2 (6 bases). Sample: memory CD4+ T cells sorted from blood. As for subset: CD45RA-negative fraction. The CDR3 sequence: CASSLRSGLVADTQYF. CDR3 sequence (DNA): TGTGCCAGCAGCTTAAGATCGGGACTCGTAGCGGATACGCAGTATTTT.